Presented here are 19 T cell receptor beta chains from one specimen sequenced in a study of T cells in Graves' hyperthyroidism and ophthalmopathy. TCR beta CDR3 region amplification was performed from RNA transcripts. Researchers ran a first-round RT-PCR on the TCR CDR3 using the HTBI primer set. TCRdb re-called the multiplex PCR reads with MiXCR, one entry per CDR3 protein. There are 610,000 or so distinct CDR3 sequences in the sample; about 43% occur only once, and approximately 7.5% lies in the top ten. Source material: peripheral blood or thyroid tissue (not recorded which). These TCRs come from a young woman with Graves' hyperthyroidism.

This clonotype was observed at least ten times. The chain couples TRBV12-5 to TRBJ1-6, with 8 bases identical to TRBD1. Germline CDR1 is LGHNT and CDR2 is FRNRAP. CDR3 length: 14 amino acids. The V gene end was trimmed by 5 bases and the J gene end by 10 bases; junction bases not matched to a gene: 7. The CDR3 reads CASGHRGMESPLHF. CDR3 nucleotide sequence: TGTGCTAGTGGTCACAGGGGGATGGAATCACCCCTCCACTTT.

The genes are TRBV29-1 and TRBJ2-2, with 8 bases lining up with TRBD1. V trimming: 3 bases; J trimming: 5 bases; junction bases outside the gene matches: 8. Germline V gives CDR1 SQVTM, CDR2 ANQGSEA. The CDR3 sequence is 15 residues long. The CDR3 loop is CSVDSGGVRTGELFF. The CDR3 DNA reads TGCAGCGTTGATTCAGGGGGCGTACGGACCGGGGAGCTGTTTTTT.

This clonotype appeared many times. The rearrangement uses TRBV7-2 and TRBJ2-5; a possible D gene is TRBD2 (7 bases). The CDR3 runs to 14 residues. The germline gives CDR1 SGHTA, CDR2 FQGNSA. The V gene lost 4 bases and the J gene lost 5 bases, with 14 bases spanning the gap. As DNA, the CDR3 is TGTGCCAGCAGCTGGGGAGGGGGGGGGGAGACCCAGTACTTC. Protein product: CASSWGGGGETQYF.

This clonotype was detected many times. CDR3 coding DNA: TGTGCCAGTAGTATGGGCAGGGGAGATGGCTACACCTTC. This sequence encodes CASSMGRGDGYTF. The chain combines TRBV19 with TRBJ1-2; possibly TRBD1 for D (6 bases). The germline CDR1 and CDR2 sequences are LNHDA and SQIVND (reference sequence). CDR3 length: 13 residues. V was clipped by 3 bases and J by 6 bases, with 11 bases between them.

As for this clonotype: This sequence may be a read error, since a much larger clone differs from it by one base. V and J are TRBV6-5 and TRBJ1-2; D is unclear. Germline CDR1 MNHEY, CDR2 SVGAGI. The CDR3 is made up of 13 amino acids. In DNA, the CDR3 is TGTGCCAGTCGGGCATTGGCCGACTATGGCTACGCCTTC. Translating it yields CASRALADYGYAF.

This chain connects TRBV24-1 to TRBJ1-4; weak D call: TRBD1 (5 bases). This CDR3 is 16 amino acids long. Trimming removed 4 bases at V and 4 bases at J, with 15 bases between. Germline V gives CDR1 KGHDR, CDR2 SFDVKD. CDR3 in amino acids: CATSDSRDLNNEKLFF. DNA of the CDR3: TGTGCCACCAGTGACTCCCGGGACCTCAATAATGAAAAACTGTTTTTT.

On this clonotype: No conserved phenylalanine or tryptophan is present at the end of the CDR3, so a read error is the likely explanation. The DNA is left out, because the CDR3 cannot be placed on it with certainty; the CDR3 is given as TCRdb lists it. The chain has TRBV10-3 and TRBJ1-6; the table's D call of TRBD1 was not tested on the DNA. The CDR3 length is 8 residues, termini included. Germline V gene lookup returns CDR1 ENHRY and CDR2 SYGVKD. The CDR3 sequence: CAISDLGQ.

On this clonotype: This may be a read error, as it is one base from a much larger clone. The chain joins TRBV7-2 to TRBJ1-3; D is unresolved. This CDR3 contains 13 residues. CDR1 is SGHTA and CDR2 is FQGNSA in the germline V gene. V lost 5 bases to trimming and J lost 14 bases, with 19 bases between them. Here the CDR3 DNA reads TGTGCCAGCAGCCCGGGAGTACTACAGACCGTATATTTT. As protein: CASSPGVLQTVYF.

On this clonotype: One junction end does not reproduce the germline sequence, and a read error may be involved. The rearrangement uses TRBV18 and TRBJ1-1, with TRBD1 as a possible D gene (5 bases). Looked up from germline, CDR1 is KGHSH and CDR2 is LQKENI. The CDR3 contains 14 residues. CDR3 region: CTSSTSGTQNAAFF. CDR3 coding DNA: TGTACCAGCTCAACGTCCGGGACCCAGAACGCAGCTTTCTTT.

The V and J genes are TRBV6-2 or TRBV6-3 and TRBJ1-2; D is ambiguous. CDR3 length: 14 amino acids. Germline loops: CDR1 MNHEY, CDR2 SVGEGT. V was pared by 8 bases and J by 7 bases, with 20 bases between. CDR3 bases: TGTGCCAGCGCCCTAGGGCAGAACTTGGGTGGCTACACCTTC. This sequence encodes CASALGQNLGGYTF.

Remarks on this clonotype: The junction shows a germline mismatch at one end, possibly a read error. This chain connects TRBV11-2 to TRBJ1-6; TRBD1 agrees at 12 bases. The germline V gene has CDR1 SGHAT and CDR2 FQNNGV. This CDR3 is 18 amino acids long. CDR3 DNA: TGCGCCAGCAGCCAAGCGCCGGGACAGGGGGCAGGGAATTCACCCCTCCACTTT. Translating it yields CASSQAPGQGAGNSPLHF.

The rearrangement links TRBV9 to TRBJ1-1, with 7 bases identical to TRBD1. The germline V gene has CDR1 SGDLS and CDR2 YYNGEE. This CDR3 is 13 amino acids long. V was clipped by 0 bases and J by 4 bases; unmatched bases: 0. The CDR3 coding sequence is TGTGCCAGCAGCGTAGAGGGGGCCACTGAAGCTTTCTTT. This sequence encodes CASSVEGATEAFF.

The V and J genes are TRBV12-3 or TRBV12-4 and TRBJ1-1; D gene uncertain. V was shortened by 5 bases and J by 7 bases, with 14 bases between the two germline ends. The CDR3 totals 13 residues. In DNA, the CDR3 is TGTGCCAGCAGTGCCCGAACGGGATTTGAAGCTTTCTTT. Translation: CASSARTGFEAFF.

This clonotype was recorded at least ten times. The rearrangement links TRBV7-2 to TRBJ1-3; D is unclear. CDR1 is SGHTA, CDR2 FQGNSA, per germline. This CDR3 region has 12 residues. The CDR3 protein is CATSVSGNTIYF. CDR3 nucleotide sequence: TGTGCAACGAGTGTCTCTGGAAACACCATATATTTT.

As regards this clonotype: A read error is likely, as this CDR3 ends without the conserved phenylalanine or tryptophan. The chain links TRBV6-5 to TRBJ1-1, with TRBD1 identical over 9 bases. The CDR3 runs to 13 residues. CDR1 and CDR2 from the germline V gene are MNHEY and SVGAGI. V was clipped by 6 bases and J by 1 base; unmatched bases: 0. This chain's CDR3 is CASRDRGNTEAFL. CDR3 in DNA: TGTGCCAGCAGGGACAGGGGGAACACTGAAGCTTTCCTT.

This clonotype was seen repeatedly, ten times or more. This rearrangement joins TRBV10-2 to TRBJ1-2; 9 nucleotides line up with TRBD1. This CDR3 spans 13 amino acids. Germline CDR1 is WSHSY and CDR2 is SAAADI. V lost 10 bases and J lost 6; bases outside the gene matches: 9. The CDR3 sequence: CATTPGQGDGYTF. CDR3 DNA sequence: TGCGCCACCACCCCGGGACAGGGTGATGGCTACACCTTC.

This clonotype was seen a handful of times. Given a much more abundant clone one base away, this may be a read error. The chain combines TRBV24-1 with TRBJ2-2; 9 bases fit TRBD2. Germline V gene lookup returns CDR1 KGHDR and CDR2 SFDVKD. V gave up 6 bases and J gave up 1 base; unmatched junction bases: 8. The CDR3 contains 17 residues. This chain's CDR3 is CATSYPTTSGNTGELFF. In DNA form, the CDR3 reads TGTGCCACCAGTTACCCGACGACTAGCGGGAACACCGGGGAGCTGTTTTTT.

This clonotype has only a few counts. This chain uses TRBV30 with TRBJ2-7, with D unclear. Germline V gene sequence: CDR1 GTSNPN, CDR2 SVGIG (reference sequence). Trimming cost V 2 bases and J 4 bases, with 15 bases left between them. This CDR3 contains 14 residues. This chain's CDR3 is CAWSPPGLGYEQYF. The DNA of the CDR3 is TGTGCCTGGAGTCCTCCCGGGCTGGGGTACGAGCAGTACTTC.

This chain connects TRBV10-3 to TRBJ2-5; tentatively, D is TRBD2 (6 bases). The CDR3 consists of 16 residues. With 2 bases removed from V and 5 bases from J, the gap between germline ends came to 18 bases. Germline CDR1 and CDR2: ENHRY and SYGVKD. In DNA form, the CDR3 reads TGTGCCATCAGTGAGCAGGGAGGAGCGGGTCGGGAGACCCAGTACTTC. Protein product: CAISEQGGAGRETQYF.